The entry below gives a single T cell receptor beta chain sequence along with its context. This could be a read error, since a much larger clone is one nucleotide away. TCRdb re-analysed the RT-PCR reads in MiXCR, keeping a single row per CDR3 protein. The table records more than 600,000 distinct CDR3 sequences, 13% to 15% of them present only once. Sequencing was done on a sample of memory CD4+ T cells from blood. The TCR was taken from a female donor in good health, serving as a healthy control.

CDR3 in DNA: TGCAGTGCTAGAGAGCAGGCCGGCTATGGCTACATCTTC. It yields the protein CSAREQAGYGYIF. The J gene is TRBJ1-2, the V gene TRBV20-1; no firm D call. CDR1 is DFQATT, CDR2 SNEGSKA, per germline (reference sequence). The CDR3 sequence is 13 residues long.